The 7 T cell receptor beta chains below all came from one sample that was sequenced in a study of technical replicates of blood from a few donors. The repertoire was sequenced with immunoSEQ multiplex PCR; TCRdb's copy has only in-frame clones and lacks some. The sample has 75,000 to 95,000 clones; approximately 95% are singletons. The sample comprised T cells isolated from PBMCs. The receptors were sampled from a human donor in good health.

CDR3 nucleotides: TGCGCCAGCAGCCAAGTACGAGACCAAGAGACCCAGTACTTC. Its translation is CASSQVRDQETQYF. The gene calls are TRBV4-1 and TRBJ2-5; D not certain. Trimming removed 1 base at V and 0 bases at J, with 6 bases between. Germline-derived CDR1 and CDR2 are MGHRA and YSYEKL. The CDR3 has 14 amino acids.

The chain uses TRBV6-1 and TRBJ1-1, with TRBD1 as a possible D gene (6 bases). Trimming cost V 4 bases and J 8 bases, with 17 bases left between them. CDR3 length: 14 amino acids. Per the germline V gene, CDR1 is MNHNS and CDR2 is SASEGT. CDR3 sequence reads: CASSVFGGDKEAFF. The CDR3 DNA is TGTGCCAGCAGTGTATTTGGTGGGGACAAAGAAGCTTTCTTT.

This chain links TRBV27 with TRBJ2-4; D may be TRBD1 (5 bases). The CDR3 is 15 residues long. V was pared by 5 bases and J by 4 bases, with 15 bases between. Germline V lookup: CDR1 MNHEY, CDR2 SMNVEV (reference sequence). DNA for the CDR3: TGTGCCAGCAGTGCAGCAGGGCCCCCTAAAAACATTCAGTACTTC. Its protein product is CASSAAGPPKNIQYF.

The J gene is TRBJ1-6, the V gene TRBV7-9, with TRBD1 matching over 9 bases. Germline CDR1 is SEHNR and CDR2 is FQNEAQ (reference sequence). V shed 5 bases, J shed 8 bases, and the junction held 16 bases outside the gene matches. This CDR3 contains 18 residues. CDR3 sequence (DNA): TGTGCCAGCAGCCCTGGACAGGGGCGGTCGTGGGATCATTCACCCCTCCACTTT. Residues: CASSPGQGRSWDHSPLHF.

Here the CDR3 reads CASRGFNEQFF. CDR3 DNA: TGTGCCAGCCGGGGGTTCAATGAGCAGTTCTTC. The chain joins TRBV6-5 to TRBJ2-1, with a possible D match to TRBD2 (6 bases). The CDR3 length is 11 residues. V lost 8 bases and J 6 bases, leaving 8 bases between the germline ends. Germline V gene lookup returns CDR1 MNHEY and CDR2 SVGAGI.

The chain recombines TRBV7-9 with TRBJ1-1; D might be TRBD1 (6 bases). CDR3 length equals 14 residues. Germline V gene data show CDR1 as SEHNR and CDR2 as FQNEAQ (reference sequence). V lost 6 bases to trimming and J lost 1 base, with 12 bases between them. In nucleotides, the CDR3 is TGTGCCAGCAGTCACCAGGGACAGAACACTGAAGCTTTCTTT. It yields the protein CASSHQGQNTEAFF.

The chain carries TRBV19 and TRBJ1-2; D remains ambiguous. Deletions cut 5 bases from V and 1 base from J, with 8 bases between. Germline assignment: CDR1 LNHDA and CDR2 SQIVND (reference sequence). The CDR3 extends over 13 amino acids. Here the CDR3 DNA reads TGTGCCAGTAGTTTCAGGATTAACTATGGCTACACCTTC. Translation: CASSFRINYGYTF.